This TCR beta chain appears in the sequencing data of a study of T cells in Graves' hyperthyroidism and ophthalmopathy. The study enrolled patients aged 18 to 65 with newly diagnosed hyperthyroidism of under 2 months' duration. PBMCs were collected from an approximately 9.3 ml volume of fresh peripheral blood. Regarding this clonotype: The antigen is unknown. A much more abundant neighbour one base away suggests this may be a read error.

Researchers took RNA transcripts and amplified the TCR beta CDR3 regions from them. With the HTBI primer set, the TCR CDR3 went through a first round of RT-PCR. TCRdb reprocessed the multiplex PCR reads with MiXCR, giving one entry per CDR3 protein. The table has just under 750,000 distinct CDR3 sequences, approximately 36% seen once. Germline V lookup: CDR1 SGHTA, CDR2 FQGNSA. This CDR3 spans 14 amino acids. General study results and limits: Clonotypes that were expanded in thyroid above 0.001 mostly appeared in blood too.

The receptor was isolated from a woman aged 40 to 50 with Graves' hyperthyroidism. This rearrangement joins TRBV7-2 to TRBJ1-2; D call uncertain. Sequencing was done on a sample of blood. CDR3 amino acids: CAGSPGGGGKGYTF. The DNA of the CDR3 is TGTGCCGGCAGCCCTGGCGGCGGTGGGAAGGGCTACACCTTC.